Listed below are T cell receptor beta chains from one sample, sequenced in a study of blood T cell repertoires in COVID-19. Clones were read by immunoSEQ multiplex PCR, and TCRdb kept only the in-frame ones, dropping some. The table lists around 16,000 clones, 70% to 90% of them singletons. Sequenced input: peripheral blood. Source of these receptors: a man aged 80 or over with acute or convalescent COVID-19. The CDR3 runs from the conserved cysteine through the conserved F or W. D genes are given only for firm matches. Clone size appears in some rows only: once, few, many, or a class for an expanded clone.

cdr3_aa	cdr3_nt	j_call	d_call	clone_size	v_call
CASSRHRTYEQYF	TGTGCCAGCAGTAGACACCGGACCTACGAGCAGTACTTC	TRBJ2-7	-	-	TRBV6-5
CASSKDEAHNSPLHF	TGTGCCAGCAGCAAAGACGAGGCCCATAATTCACCCCTCCACTTT	TRBJ1-6	-	large	TRBV21-1
CASSLAEGFGHTIYF	TGTGCCAGCAGCTTAGCAGAGGGTTTCGGGCACACCATATATTTT	TRBJ1-3	-	-	TRBV7-8
CASRGQGAEQYF	TGTGCCAGCAGGGGACAGGGGGCCGAGCAGTACTTC	TRBJ2-7	TRBD1	-	TRBV2
CASSLVEIDEQYF	TGCGCCAGCAGCTTGGTAGAGATCGACGAGCAGTACTTC	TRBJ2-7	-	once	TRBV5-1
CASSVGSDIYSGNTIYF	TGTGCCAGCAGCGTAGGGTCAGACATATACTCTGGAAACACCATATATTTT	TRBJ1-3	-	-	TRBV9
CASSLLAGRYEQYF	TGTGCCAGCAGCTTACTAGCGGGGCGCTACGAGCAGTACTTC	TRBJ2-7	TRBD2	-	TRBV7-8
CATSRERLRTGKNIQYF	TGTGCCACCAGCAGAGAGAGACTCCGGACAGGGAAAAACATTCAGTACTTC	TRBJ2-4	TRBD1	-	TRBV15
CASSLVPGGYTF	TGTGCCAGCAGTTTAGTTCCGGGGGGCTACACCTTC	TRBJ1-2	-	-	TRBV12-3/TRBV12-4
CASGSSGYGYTF	TGTGCCAGCGGTAGCTCTGGATATGGCTACACCTTC	TRBJ1-2	-	-	TRBV6-5
CASSKERGHLGDTQYF	TGTGCCAGCAGCAAAGAGCGGGGACACCTGGGAGATACGCAGTATTTT	TRBJ2-3	-	-	TRBV21-1
CASSLGSGDEQFF	TGTGCCAGCAGCTTAGGTAGCGGGGATGAGCAGTTCTTC	TRBJ2-1	TRBD2	-	TRBV5-4
CASSFTRGEGGYTF	TGCGCCAGCAGCTTTACCAGGGGTGAAGGAGGCTACACCTTC	TRBJ1-2	-	-	TRBV5-1